These T cell receptor beta chains were read from a single sample in a study of blood T cell repertoires in COVID-19. Only in-frame clones appear in the TCRdb table, and some are missing; sequencing was by immunoSEQ multiplex PCR. This repertoire shows 200,000 to 250,000 clones, just under 90% found once; its top ten account for approximately 2.4%. Source material: peripheral blood. The receptors here all came from a man younger than 45 with COVID-19, enrolled during active disease. The CDR3 runs from the conserved cysteine through the conserved F or W. Each record gives: J gene, D gene, V gene, clone size, CDR3 DNA, CDR3 protein. The D gene is left open where the match is weak. Clone size is given for some rows only: seen once, a few or many times, or a class if the clone is expanded.

J gene: TRBJ1-3
D gene: .
V gene: TRBV27
clone size: .
CDR3 DNA: TGTGCCAGCAGTTTAGCGGGACGGCCTGGAAACACCATATATTTT
CDR3 protein: CASSLAGRPGNTIYF

J gene: TRBJ1-6
D gene: .
V gene: TRBV27
clone size: .
CDR3 DNA: TGTGCCAGCAGTTCACAGGCTAATTCACCCCTCCACTTT
CDR3 protein: CASSSQANSPLHF

J gene: TRBJ2-5
D gene: TRBD2
V gene: TRBV6-4
clone size: .
CDR3 DNA: TGTGCCAGCAGTGAAGACGCGGGAGAACAAGAGACCCAGTACTTC
CDR3 protein: CASSEDAGEQETQYF

J gene: TRBJ2-1
D gene: TRBD2
V gene: TRBV2
clone size: .
CDR3 DNA: TGTGCCAGCACGACTAGCGGGAGCCCGTATGAGCAGTTCTTC
CDR3 protein: CASTTSGSPYEQFF

J gene: TRBJ1-2
D gene: .
V gene: TRBV27
clone size: .
CDR3 DNA: TGTGCCAGCACTGAAGCGGGGGGTGGGTTCTATGGCTACACCTTC
CDR3 protein: CASTEAGGGFYGYTF

J gene: TRBJ2-1
D gene: .
V gene: TRBV27
clone size: .
CDR3 DNA: TGTGCCAGCAGTTTAGTGTTCGGGGGCAATGAGCAGTTCTTC
CDR3 protein: CASSLVFGGNEQFF

J gene: TRBJ2-3
D gene: TRBD1
V gene: TRBV24-1
clone size: once
CDR3 DNA: TGTGCCACCAGTGATCCAGGACAGGGGGCGGCAGATACGCAGTATTTT
CDR3 protein: CATSDPGQGAADTQYF

J gene: TRBJ2-7
D gene: TRBD1
V gene: TRBV6-5
clone size: .
CDR3 DNA: TGTGCCAGCAGTTATCGGAAGGGACAGTTCTCCTACGAGCAGTACTTC
CDR3 protein: CASSYRKGQFSYEQYF

J gene: TRBJ2-1
D gene: TRBD2
V gene: TRBV5-1
clone size: .
CDR3 DNA: TGCGCCAGCAGCTGGACTAGCGGGACCAATGAGCAGTTCTTC
CDR3 protein: CASSWTSGTNEQFF

J gene: TRBJ2-3
D gene: TRBD2
V gene: TRBV27
clone size: .
CDR3 DNA: TGTGCCAGCAGTCGACTAGCGGGGGGACCCACAGATACGCAGTATTTT
CDR3 protein: CASSRLAGGPTDTQYF

J gene: TRBJ1-5
D gene: .
V gene: TRBV2
clone size: .
CDR3 DNA: TGTGCCAGCAGTCTCCAGGGAGGTGGCAATCAGCCCCAGCATTTT
CDR3 protein: CASSLQGGGNQPQHF

J gene: TRBJ1-1
D gene: .
V gene: TRBV5-1
clone size: .
CDR3 DNA: TGCGCCAGCAGCTTGGTACAGGGTGGCACTGAAGCTTTCTTT
CDR3 protein: CASSLVQGGTEAFF

J gene: TRBJ2-5
D gene: .
V gene: TRBV5-1
clone size: .
CDR3 DNA: TGCGCCAGCAGCTTGGCCGAGGCTCAAGAGACCCAGTACTTC
CDR3 protein: CASSLAEAQETQYF

J gene: TRBJ1-1
D gene: .
V gene: TRBV25-1
clone size: .
CDR3 DNA: TGTGCCAGCAGTGAAGGGGGGTGGACCGGCCTTGGTACTGAAGCTTTCTTT
CDR3 protein: CASSEGGWTGLGTEAFF

J gene: TRBJ2-1
D gene: .
V gene: TRBV11-2
clone size: .
CDR3 DNA: TGTGCCAGCAGCCGGACTCTGCGGGGAGAGCAGTTCTTC
CDR3 protein: CASSRTLRGEQFF

J gene: TRBJ2-1
D gene: .
V gene: TRBV18
clone size: .
CDR3 DNA: TGTGCCAGCTCACCACCGGCCAGGTCTACCTACAATGAGCAGTTCTTC
CDR3 protein: CASSPPARSTYNEQFF

J gene: TRBJ2-1
D gene: .
V gene: TRBV1
clone size: .
CDR3 DNA: TGCACCAGCAGCCAAGATGGATACGGGGGACATGAGCAGTTCTTC
CDR3 protein: CTSSQDGYGGHEQFF

J gene: TRBJ1-1
D gene: .
V gene: TRBV11-2
clone size: .
CDR3 DNA: TGTGCCAGCAGACCCGAAAGATCGGGCACTGAAGCTTTCTTT
CDR3 protein: CASRPERSGTEAFF

J gene: TRBJ2-7
D gene: .
V gene: TRBV18
clone size: few
CDR3 DNA: TGTGCCAGCTCACCGGCGGCAGTCCCCTACGAGCAGTACTTC
CDR3 protein: CASSPAAVPYEQYF

J gene: TRBJ2-7
D gene: TRBD1
V gene: TRBV5-1
clone size: .
CDR3 DNA: TGCGCCAGCAAAGTTGAGGGGGCGCGCGAGCAGTACTTC
CDR3 protein: CASKVEGAREQYF

J gene: TRBJ1-1
D gene: .
V gene: TRBV6-5
clone size: .
CDR3 DNA: TGTGCCAGCAGGGGGGGGGAAGGGCCTGAAGCTTTCTTT
CDR3 protein: CASRGGEGPEAFF

J gene: TRBJ2-2
D gene: TRBD2
V gene: TRBV7-8
clone size: .
CDR3 DNA: TGTGCCAGCAGCTTAACTAGCGACACCGCGAACACCGGGGAGCTGTTTTTT
CDR3 protein: CASSLTSDTANTGELFF

J gene: TRBJ2-1
D gene: TRBD1
V gene: TRBV9
clone size: .
CDR3 DNA: TGTGCCAGCAGCGCCCCCGGGACAGGGTTTTTCATCTCCTACAATGAGCAGTTCTTC
CDR3 protein: CASSAPGTGFFISYNEQFF

J gene: TRBJ1-1
D gene: .
V gene: TRBV28
clone size: .
CDR3 DNA: TGTGCCAGCAGTCCCCCCCAGACAGTTAAAGAAGCTTTCTTT
CDR3 protein: CASSPPQTVKEAFF

J gene: TRBJ2-7
D gene: .
V gene: TRBV7-9
clone size: .
CDR3 DNA: TGTGCCAGCAGCAACTCCAACTACGAGCAGTACTTC
CDR3 protein: CASSNSNYEQYF

J gene: TRBJ1-6
D gene: .
V gene: TRBV5-1
clone size: once
CDR3 DNA: TGCGCCAGCAGCCTAGATTCACCCCTCCACTTT
CDR3 protein: CASSLDSPLHF

J gene: TRBJ1-2
D gene: .
V gene: TRBV30
clone size: .
CDR3 DNA: TGTGCCTGGAGCCTACAGGGAAATGGCTACACCTTC
CDR3 protein: CAWSLQGNGYTF

J gene: TRBJ1-5
D gene: .
V gene: TRBV5-5
clone size: .
CDR3 DNA: TGTGCCAGCAGCTTGGTTGCAGGGATTTATCAGCCCCAGCATTTT
CDR3 protein: CASSLVAGIYQPQHF

J gene: TRBJ2-7
D gene: .
V gene: TRBV4-3
clone size: .
CDR3 DNA: TGCGCCAGCAGCCAATCAGGCAGATCACTCTCCTACGAGCAGTACTTC
CDR3 protein: CASSQSGRSLSYEQYF

J gene: TRBJ2-2
D gene: TRBD2
V gene: TRBV11-2
clone size: .
CDR3 DNA: TGTGCCAGCAGCGGGACTAGCGGGAACACCGGGGAGCTGTTTTTT
CDR3 protein: CASSGTSGNTGELFF

J gene: TRBJ1-2
D gene: .
V gene: TRBV7-8
clone size: .
CDR3 DNA: TGTGCCAGCAGCCAAGACCGGGGTGGGAGCTATGGCTACACCTTC
CDR3 protein: CASSQDRGGSYGYTF

J gene: TRBJ2-7
D gene: .
V gene: TRBV5-6
clone size: .
CDR3 DNA: TGTGCCAGCAGCTTCCACAGGGCTACCAGAACCTACGAGCAGTACTTC
CDR3 protein: CASSFHRATRTYEQYF

J gene: TRBJ1-5
D gene: .
V gene: TRBV6-1
clone size: .
CDR3 DNA: TGTGCCAGCAGTGACAGGGTACGTCTGCCCCAGCATTTT
CDR3 protein: CASSDRVRLPQHF

J gene: TRBJ1-6
D gene: TRBD1
V gene: TRBV7-9
clone size: .
CDR3 DNA: TGTGCCACGGGGACAGAGGCCCTCCACTTT
CDR3 protein: CATGTEALHF

J gene: TRBJ2-1
D gene: .
V gene: TRBV27
clone size: .
CDR3 DNA: TGTGCCAGCAGTGGGGTTCGATTAGGGGGTAATGAGCAGTTCTTC
CDR3 protein: CASSGVRLGGNEQFF

J gene: TRBJ2-3
D gene: .
V gene: TRBV10-2
clone size: .
CDR3 DNA: TGCGCCAGCAGTGAGAATGGACTTGGGCTCACAGATACGCAGTATTTT
CDR3 protein: CASSENGLGLTDTQYF

J gene: TRBJ1-2
D gene: .
V gene: TRBV19
clone size: .
CDR3 DNA: TGTGCCAGTAGTATCGGGCAGGCGGGTCATGGCTACACCTTC
CDR3 protein: CASSIGQAGHGYTF

J gene: TRBJ1-3
D gene: .
V gene: TRBV10-3
clone size: few
CDR3 DNA: TGTGCCACCGGGCGGGACGGGACCTCTGGAAACACCATATATTTT
CDR3 protein: CATGRDGTSGNTIYF

J gene: TRBJ1-1
D gene: .
V gene: TRBV27
clone size: once
CDR3 DNA: TGTGCCAGCAGTTTAGGAGGGATCACTGAAGCTTTCTTT
CDR3 protein: CASSLGGITEAFF

J gene: TRBJ2-1
D gene: .
V gene: TRBV19
clone size: once
CDR3 DNA: TGTGCCAGTACCACCGGGACATTCTACAATGAGCAGTTCTTC
CDR3 protein: CASTTGTFYNEQFF

J gene: TRBJ2-7
D gene: TRBD1
V gene: TRBV13
clone size: .
CDR3 DNA: TGTGCCAGCAGCCCGGACAGGGGGCCCGAGCAGTACTTC
CDR3 protein: CASSPDRGPEQYF

J gene: TRBJ1-5
D gene: .
V gene: TRBV2
clone size: .
CDR3 DNA: TGTGCCAGCACGACCGGGGATAAGGTCCAGCCCCAGCATTTT
CDR3 protein: CASTTGDKVQPQHF

J gene: TRBJ2-3
D gene: TRBD2
V gene: TRBV7-9
clone size: .
CDR3 DNA: TGTGCCAGCAGCTTGATATGGACTAGCGGGCGCCCTAGCACAGATACGCAGTATTTT
CDR3 protein: CASSLIWTSGRPSTDTQYF

J gene: TRBJ1-2
D gene: .
V gene: TRBV7-2
clone size: .
CDR3 DNA: TGTGCCAGCAGCCCTCCGCCCAGAGGTAGGCCCCCTACGAATGGCTACACCTTC
CDR3 protein: CASSPPPRGRPPTNGYTF

J gene: TRBJ1-2
D gene: TRBD1
V gene: TRBV19
clone size: .
CDR3 DNA: TGTGCCAGTAGTTATCGGCCCGGGACAGGGAACTATGGCTACACCTTC
CDR3 protein: CASSYRPGTGNYGYTF

J gene: TRBJ1-3
D gene: .
V gene: TRBV18
clone size: .
CDR3 DNA: TGTGCCAGCTCACCTAGGTCCCCAGGAGGCTCTGGAAACACCATATATTTT
CDR3 protein: CASSPRSPGGSGNTIYF

J gene: TRBJ1-2
D gene: .
V gene: TRBV2
clone size: .
CDR3 DNA: TGTGCCAGCAGTGAGAACCGGTTTGCGGGCTACACCTTC
CDR3 protein: CASSENRFAGYTF

J gene: TRBJ2-2
D gene: .
V gene: TRBV4-2
clone size: .
CDR3 DNA: TGTGCCAGCAGCCAAGCGGGGGGCAACACCGGGGAGCTGTTTTTT
CDR3 protein: CASSQAGGNTGELFF

J gene: TRBJ2-2
D gene: TRBD2
V gene: TRBV7-3
clone size: .
CDR3 DNA: TGTGCCAGCAGCTCGACTAGCGGCGTGAACACCGGGGAGCTGTTTTTT
CDR3 protein: CASSSTSGVNTGELFF

J gene: TRBJ2-7
D gene: TRBD2
V gene: TRBV5-1
clone size: few
CDR3 DNA: TGCGCCAGCAGCGTCCGGGACTATTCCTACGAGCAGTACTTC
CDR3 protein: CASSVRDYSYEQYF

J gene: TRBJ2-4
D gene: TRBD1
V gene: TRBV6-6
clone size: once
CDR3 DNA: TGTGCCAGCATTCCGGGACAGGGGGGCAAAAACATTCAGTACTTC
CDR3 protein: CASIPGQGGKNIQYF

J gene: TRBJ1-2
D gene: .
V gene: TRBV30
clone size: .
CDR3 DNA: TGTGCCTGGAAGGGAGTGACGAACTATGGCTACACCTTC
CDR3 protein: CAWKGVTNYGYTF

J gene: TRBJ1-2
D gene: .
V gene: TRBV28
clone size: once
CDR3 DNA: TGTGCCAGCAGTTTTCGGCGGGGGCGGGATGGCTACACCTTC
CDR3 protein: CASSFRRGRDGYTF

J gene: TRBJ2-1
D gene: .
V gene: TRBV18
clone size: .
CDR3 DNA: TGTGCCAGCTCATCACGGGGACTCCCCCGGGTCGATGAGCAGTTCTTC
CDR3 protein: CASSSRGLPRVDEQFF

J gene: TRBJ1-1
D gene: .
V gene: TRBV12-3/TRBV12-4
clone size: .
CDR3 DNA: TGTGCCAGCAGAAGAACCCAGGGTGAAGCTTTCTTT
CDR3 protein: CASRRTQGEAFF

J gene: TRBJ2-7
D gene: .
V gene: TRBV30
clone size: .
CDR3 DNA: TGTGCCTGGGACAAGGGAGCGGGTGGTGACGAGCAGTACTTC
CDR3 protein: CAWDKGAGGDEQYF

J gene: TRBJ2-7
D gene: TRBD1
V gene: TRBV7-2
clone size: .
CDR3 DNA: TGTGCCAGCAGCACCGGACAGGGTGACTACGAGCAGTACTTC
CDR3 protein: CASSTGQGDYEQYF

J gene: TRBJ1-5
D gene: .
V gene: TRBV5-8
clone size: once
CDR3 DNA: TGTGCCAGCAGGCTAGGGGGACGGACAAATCAGCCCCAGCATTTT
CDR3 protein: CASRLGGRTNQPQHF